This is a list of T cell receptor beta chains from one sample in a study of cytomegalovirus exposure and HLA in healthy donors. Measured with immunoSEQ multiplex PCR; TCRdb has only the in-frame clones, and not every one. The table includes about 270,000 clones, 70% to 90% detected once. Sequencing input: PBMCs. The receptors were gathered from a man aged 35 to 55 in good health and CMV-seropositive. The CDR3 runs from the conserved cysteine through the conserved F or W. The D gene is left open where the match is weak. Some rows have no size entry. The others give once, few or many, or a class for an expanded clone.

D: TRBD2; length: 14; V: TRBV29-1; J: TRBJ2-1; size: .; CDR3: CSDLSGRSYNEQFF; DNA: TGCAGCGACCTTAGCGGGCGCTCCTACAATGAGCAGTTCTTC
D: .; length: 14; V: TRBV4-1; J: TRBJ1-1; size: once; CDR3: CASSREIQGPEAFF; DNA: TGCGCCAGCAGCCGGGAGATACAGGGACCTGAAGCTTTCTTT
D: .; length: 16; V: TRBV7-2; J: TRBJ1-5; size: .; CDR3: CASSLEGGVVNQPQHF; DNA: TGTGCCAGCAGCTTAGAGGGAGGAGTAGTCAATCAGCCCCAGCATTTT
D: .; length: 15; V: TRBV18; J: TRBJ2-7; size: once; CDR3: CASSASQGRGYEQYF; DNA: TGTGCCAGCTCAGCCTCACAGGGGCGGGGCTACGAGCAGTACTTC
D: .; length: 14; V: TRBV28; J: TRBJ2-7; size: .; CDR3: CASSFKGRAYEQYF; DNA: TGTGCCAGCAGTTTTAAGGGCAGGGCCTACGAGCAGTACTTC
D: .; length: 13; V: TRBV4-1; J: TRBJ2-7; size: .; CDR3: CASSQVLSDEQYF; DNA: TGCGCCAGCAGCCAAGTTCTATCGGACGAGCAGTACTTC
D: TRBD1; length: 14; V: TRBV5-1; J: TRBJ2-1; size: .; CDR3: CASWTGDSYNEQFF; DNA: TGCGCCAGCTGGACAGGGGATAGCTACAATGAGCAGTTCTTC
D: TRBD2; length: 18; V: TRBV6-1; J: TRBJ2-1; size: .; CDR3: CASSAQGWASGRLHEQFF; DNA: TGTGCCAGCAGTGCCCAGGGGTGGGCTAGCGGGAGGTTGCATGAGCAGTTCTTC
D: TRBD2; length: 14; V: TRBV7-6; J: TRBJ2-7; size: .; CDR3: CASSLLAGGAEQYF; DNA: TGTGCCAGCAGCTTGCTAGCGGGAGGGGCCGAGCAGTACTTC
D: TRBD1; length: 14; V: TRBV7-3; J: TRBJ2-1; size: .; CDR3: CASSRGTGYNEQFF; DNA: TGTGCCAGCAGTCGCGGGACAGGGTACAATGAGCAGTTCTTC
D: .; length: 15; V: TRBV11-1; J: TRBJ2-1; size: once; CDR3: CASSLDLASHNEQFF; DNA: TGTGCCAGCAGCTTAGACCTGGCCTCCCACAATGAGCAGTTCTTC
D: .; length: 15; V: TRBV19; J: TRBJ2-2; size: .; CDR3: CASSSPGLWTGELFF; DNA: TGTGCCAGTAGTTCCCCGGGTCTATGGACCGGGGAGCTGTTTTTT
D: TRBD2; length: 17; V: TRBV5-1; J: TRBJ2-7; size: .; CDR3: CASSLEPLAGVMYEQYF; DNA: TGCGCCAGCAGCTTGGAGCCACTAGCGGGAGTTATGTACGAGCAGTACTTC
D: .; length: 14; V: TRBV7-7; J: TRBJ2-1; size: .; CDR3: CASSSGGVYNEQFF; DNA: TGTGCTAGCAGCTCGGGCGGGGTTTACAATGAGCAGTTCTTC
D: .; length: 14; V: TRBV9; J: TRBJ2-3; size: .; CDR3: CASSPLVAPDTQYF; DNA: TGTGCCAGCAGCCCATTGGTGGCCCCAGATACGCAGTATTTT
D: .; length: 16; V: TRBV16; J: TRBJ2-1; size: .; CDR3: CASSPVARGGLNEQFF; DNA: TGTGCCAGCAGTCCTGTGGCAAGGGGAGGTCTCAATGAGCAGTTCTTC
D: .; length: 14; V: TRBV18; J: TRBJ1-5; size: .; CDR3: CASSSDRRDQPQHF; DNA: TGTGCCAGCTCATCTGACAGGCGAGATCAGCCCCAGCATTTT
D: TRBD2; length: 15; V: TRBV7-9; J: TRBJ2-3; size: once; CDR3: CSSSHRTSGGTTQYF; DNA: TGTTCCAGCAGCCATAGGACTAGCGGGGGTACAACGCAGTATTTT
D: .; length: 14; V: TRBV14; J: TRBJ1-5; size: .; CDR3: CASSPQGSNQPQHF; DNA: TGTGCCAGCAGCCCTCAGGGTAGCAATCAGCCCCAGCATTTT
D: .; length: 15; V: TRBV28; J: TRBJ2-4; size: .; CDR3: CASSPRHRVGRIQYF; DNA: TGTGCCAGCAGTCCTCGGCACAGGGTGGGACGCATTCAGTACTTC
D: .; length: 17; V: TRBV4-3; J: TRBJ2-3; size: .; CDR3: CASSQDAGRASTDTQYF; DNA: TGCGCCAGCAGCCAAGATGCCGGGCGGGCTAGCACAGATACGCAGTATTTT
D: .; length: 15; V: TRBV30; J: TRBJ2-1; size: .; CDR3: CAWSGGERLYNEQFF; DNA: TGTGCCTGGAGTGGGGGTGAGCGGCTATACAATGAGCAGTTCTTC
D: TRBD1; length: 15; V: TRBV25-1; J: TRBJ2-1; size: .; CDR3: CASGRQGSSYNEQFF; DNA: TGTGCCAGCGGGCGACAGGGGAGCTCCTACAATGAGCAGTTCTTC
D: TRBD1; length: 15; V: TRBV11-2; J: TRBJ1-3; size: .; CDR3: CASTLRGTAGNTIYF; DNA: TGTGCCAGCACCCTCCGCGGGACAGCAGGAAACACCATATATTTT
D: .; length: 15; V: TRBV5-1; J: TRBJ2-3; size: .; CDR3: CASSPPRTSTDTQYF; DNA: TGCGCCAGCAGCCCCCCGAGGACTAGCACAGATACGCAGTATTTT
D: .; length: 13; V: TRBV7-2; J: TRBJ2-7; size: .; CDR3: CASGGGSVYEQYF; DNA: TGTGCCAGCGGGGGCGGGAGCGTCTACGAGCAGTACTTC
D: .; length: 14; V: TRBV6-1; J: TRBJ2-7; size: .; CDR3: CASSSSTGSYEQYF; DNA: TGTGCCAGCAGTTCCTCGACAGGCTCCTACGAGCAGTACTTC
D: TRBD2; length: 16; V: TRBV5-1; J: TRBJ2-3; size: .; CDR3: CASTPLAGGRSDTQYF; DNA: TGCGCCAGCACCCCACTAGCGGGAGGGCGGTCAGATACGCAGTATTTT
D: TRBD2; length: 13; V: TRBV7-7; J: TRBJ2-7; size: .; CDR3: CASSSGTSHEQYF; DNA: TGTGCTAGCAGCTCAGGGACTAGCCACGAGCAGTACTTC
D: .; length: 14; V: TRBV7-2; J: TRBJ2-1; size: once; CDR3: CASSLFGLYNEQFF; DNA: TGTGCCAGCAGCTTGTTCGGACTCTACAATGAGCAGTTCTTC
D: .; length: 17; V: TRBV19; J: TRBJ2-2; size: .; CDR3: CASSIRGIPMNTGELFF; DNA: TGTGCCAGTAGTATTAGAGGTATTCCAATGAACACCGGGGAGCTGTTTTTT
D: .; length: 14; V: TRBV19; J: TRBJ1-6; size: .; CDR3: CASSIAAGDSPLHF; DNA: TGTGCCAGTAGTATAGCAGCAGGCGATTCACCCCTCCACTTT
D: .; length: 15; V: TRBV5-4; J: TRBJ2-4; size: .; CDR3: CASSRGPGDKNIQYF; DNA: TGTGCCAGCAGCCGAGGACCAGGGGATAAAAACATTCAGTACTTC
D: .; length: 15; V: TRBV7-6; J: TRBJ2-2; size: .; CDR3: CASSLYTSSTGELFF; DNA: TGTGCCAGCAGCTTATATACTAGCAGCACCGGGGAGCTGTTTTTT
D: TRBD1; length: 16; V: TRBV5-4; J: TRBJ2-2; size: .; CDR3: CASSSPGQGFTGELFF; DNA: TGTGCCAGCAGCTCCCCGGGACAGGGATTCACCGGGGAGCTGTTTTTT
D: .; length: 17; V: TRBV7-9; J: TRBJ2-7; size: .; CDR3: CASSQGRAIGLADEQYF; DNA: TGTGCCAGCAGCCAGGGGAGGGCTATCGGGTTAGCGGACGAGCAGTACTTC
D: .; length: 17; V: TRBV2; J: TRBJ2-3; size: .; CDR3: CASSDYPAGLTGDTQYF; DNA: TGTGCCAGCAGTGATTACCCAGCGGGCCTAACTGGAGATACGCAGTATTTT
D: .; length: 15; V: TRBV6-5; J: TRBJ2-7; size: .; CDR3: CASSYISGRPYEQYF; DNA: TGTGCCAGCAGTTATATTTCTGGGAGACCATACGAGCAGTACTTC
D: .; length: 15; V: TRBV2; J: TRBJ2-7; size: .; CDR3: CASSEAGRNSYEQYF; DNA: TGTGCCAGCAGTGAAGCGGGGCGGAACTCCTACGAGCAGTACTTC
D: TRBD2; length: 16; V: TRBV27; J: TRBJ2-7; size: .; CDR3: CASSLSGLAVSYEQYF; DNA: TGTGCCAGCAGTTTATCGGGACTAGCGGTATCTTACGAGCAGTACTTC
D: TRBD2; length: 15; V: TRBV7-9; J: TRBJ2-1; size: .; CDR3: CASSSSGTSYNEQFF; DNA: TGTGCCAGCAGCTCAAGCGGGACCTCCTACAATGAGCAGTTCTTC
D: .; length: 21; V: TRBV12-1; J: TRBJ2-1; size: .; CDR3: CASSSKTGHSGRASSYNEQFF; DNA: TGTGCCAGCAGCTCCAAGACAGGGCACAGCGGGAGGGCCTCGTCCTACAATGAGCAGTTCTTC
D: .; length: 14; V: TRBV6-5; J: TRBJ2-7; size: .; CDR3: CASSYSGQGYEQYF; DNA: TGTGCCAGCAGTTACTCGGGACAAGGCTACGAGCAGTACTTC
D: TRBD1; length: 15; V: TRBV6-1; J: TRBJ1-1; size: .; CDR3: CASSKSTGFGTEAFF; DNA: TGTGCCAGCAGTAAGTCGACAGGGTTCGGCACTGAAGCTTTCTTT
D: TRBD1; length: 16; V: TRBV2; J: TRBJ1-6; size: .; CDR3: CASSGGQGLDNSPLHF; DNA: TGTGCCAGCAGCGGGGGACAGGGCCTGGATAATTCACCCCTCCACTTT
D: .; length: 13; V: TRBV27; J: TRBJ1-1; size: once; CDR3: CASSYVGGTEAFF; DNA: TGTGCCAGCAGTTATGTGGGGGGCACTGAAGCTTTCTTT
D: TRBD2; length: 15; V: TRBV10-3; J: TRBJ2-1; size: .; CDR3: CAIGEGEGYYNEQFF; DNA: TGTGCCATCGGGGAAGGGGAGGGGTACTACAATGAGCAGTTCTTC
D: TRBD1; length: 14; V: TRBV5-4; J: TRBJ1-1; size: .; CDR3: CASSLGQPNTEAFF; DNA: TGTGCCAGCAGCCTGGGACAGCCGAACACTGAAGCTTTCTTT
D: TRBD1; length: 16; V: TRBV27; J: TRBJ2-5; size: .; CDR3: CASSPMRRGLQETQYF; DNA: TGTGCCAGCAGTCCCATGAGAAGGGGGCTACAAGAGACCCAGTACTTC
D: .; length: 14; V: TRBV11-2; J: TRBJ2-7; size: .; CDR3: CASSLDRESYEQYF; DNA: TGTGCCAGCAGCTTAGACAGGGAATCCTACGAGCAGTACTTC
D: TRBD2; length: 13; V: TRBV5-5; J: TRBJ2-7; size: .; CDR3: CASSGGTSNEQYF; DNA: TGTGCCAGCAGCGGCGGGACTAGTAACGAGCAGTACTTC
D: .; length: 14; V: TRBV7-9; J: TRBJ2-5; size: few; CDR3: CASSFGGTQETQYF; DNA: TGTGCCAGCAGCTTTGGCGGAACCCAAGAGACCCAGTACTTC
D: .; length: 12; V: TRBV28; J: TRBJ2-1; size: .; CDR3: CASVASHNEQFF; DNA: TGTGCCAGTGTTGCTAGTCACAATGAGCAGTTCTTC
D: .; length: 15; V: TRBV6-6; J: TRBJ2-7; size: .; CDR3: CASSLEGGGSYEQYF; DNA: TGTGCCAGCAGTTTAGAGGGGGGCGGGAGCTACGAGCAGTACTTC
D: .; length: 14; V: TRBV7-9; J: TRBJ1-2; size: .; CDR3: CSSSLGESDYGYTF; DNA: TGTTCCAGCAGCTTAGGGGAGTCGGACTATGGCTACACCTTC
D: TRBD2; length: 17; V: TRBV4-2; J: TRBJ2-1; size: once; CDR3: CASSQLTSGRADNEQFF; DNA: TGTGCCAGCAGCCAACTGACTAGCGGGAGGGCCGACAATGAGCAGTTCTTC
D: TRBD1; length: 16; V: TRBV6-5; J: TRBJ2-2; size: .; CDR3: CASSSRQGAYTGELFF; DNA: TGTGCCAGCAGTTCACGACAGGGCGCCTACACCGGGGAGCTGTTTTTT